This T cell receptor (beta chain) appears in the sequencing data of a study of early T cells in non-severe SARS-CoV-2 infection. Overall study context: Sequenced bulk RNA came from whole blood that was unsorted, and chains were unpaired.

Separate cDNA molecules each had unique molecular identifiers attached to them. Via MiXCR, TCRdb re-called the 5' RACE reads, giving one row per CDR3 protein. Here the sample spans around 55,000 distinct CDR3 sequences, around 13% being singletons. CDR1 is SGHTA, CDR2 FQGNSA, per germline. Losses at the gene ends were 4 bases for V and 0 bases for J; bases not matched to a gene: 5. The CDR3 consists of 15 residues. This clonotype was counted between two and nine times. This chain joins TRBV7-2 and TRBJ2-7; 8 bases are shared with TRBD2. The specimen was whole blood. This TCR was sampled from an adult who was a healthcare worker with PCR-confirmed SARS-CoV-2 infection or an uninfected control (not recorded which). The CDR3 sequence is CASSWSGGLSYEQYF. CDR3 nucleotides: TGTGCCAGCAGCTGGAGCGGGGGCCTCTCCTACGAGCAGTACTTC.